The source of this TCR beta chain is a study of CXCR3-negative and CXCR3-positive naive CD8 T cells. Findings and caveats of the study: Across naive subsets, surface CD5 expression was comparable, and TCR strength was inferred from properties of the TRB CDR3. With respect to TRBV-TRBJ usage, naive CXCR3-negative and CXCR3-positive cells were similar; memory differed. CXCR3-expressing naive cells carried TRB CDR3s more hydrophobic than those of CXCR3-negative naive cells.

TRB cDNA was prepared as libraries by UMI-labeled 5' RACE. TCRdb re-called the 5' RACE reads and shows each CDR3 protein once, DNA omitted. The sample totals tens of thousands of distinct CDR3 sequences. CDR1 is SGHAT and CDR2 is FQNNGV in the germline V gene. The CDR3 runs to 13 residues. Definition of naive CD8+ T cells rested on a CD45RO-CCR7+CD27+CD95- profile. About this clonotype: Its antigen is not identified.

This TCR was recovered from a human donor in good health. Some clones in this sample may be carry-over from other donors' samples. The chain has TRBV11-2 and TRBJ1-4. Specimen: naive CXCR3+ CD8+ T cells from blood. Subset specified: CD45RO-CCR7+CD27+CD95- naive CD8+ T cells expressing CXCR3 (TNR3+). Here the CDR3 reads CASSLGGSRKLFF. Looking up the rest from reference TRBV11-2 and TRBJ1-4 gives the full variable domain: EAGVAQSPRYKIIEKRQSVAFWCNPISGHATLYWYQQILGQGPKLLIQFQNNGVVDDSQLPKDRFSAERLKGVDSTLKIQPAKLEDSAVYLCASSLGGSRKLFFGSGTQLSVL.